The text below deals with one T cell receptor (beta chain). The CDR3 loop spans 12 amino acids. The V end lost 2 bases, the J end lost 4 bases, and 9 bases lay between the germline ends. The germline gives CDR1 GTSNPN, CDR2 SVGIG (reference sequence). The sample comes from a study of blood T cell repertoires in COVID-19. For the study at large: PBMCs, B-cell-depleted T cells, or T cells were the source of the cDNA or gDNA that made up the material.

Original methodology: Using reference gene primer amplification, nucleated cell counts were estimated. Sequencing used immunoSEQ multiplex PCR; TCRdb keeps in-frame clones, though not all of them. Clonal size and the V and J genes are those of that table, whereas D and trimming came from the DNA. The sample lists about 34,000 clones, roughly 80% occurring once. This receptor was taken from an elderly man with acute or convalescent COVID-19. The sequenced sample was peripheral blood. J is TRBJ2-7 and V is TRBV30; D gene unclear. CDR3 nucleotides: TGTGCCTGGAGTCCGGTCCAATACGAGCAGTACTTC. As protein: CAWSPVQYEQYF.